The present entry profiles one T cell receptor (beta chain) with its context. Its antigen is still unknown. No quality values exist for individual bases; no much larger clone is one base distant. The receptor library was made with 5' RACE. Sequencing instrument: Illumina HiSeq 2500. A second PCR of roughly 7 to 11 cycles was performed with a sample-barcoded 5' primer and a J-beta primer mix. A template-switch 5' adaptor carrying 12 random nucleotides introduced a unique molecular identifier onto each TCR beta cDNA molecule. Each sample yielded at least 2.5 million CDR3-containing paired-end reads. The Mint cDNA synthesis kit, primed by a TRBC-specific oligonucleotide, was used to synthesize first-strand cDNA from all RNA. All cDNA was treated with uracil-DNA glycosylase and then went through a first 18-cycle PCR with the universal primers M1SS and BC2_uni_R. The published analysis was carried out like this. For normalization, 1 million high-quality reads, each with a distinct molecular identifier, were randomly selected from each sample. Reads sharing molecular identifiers were discarded rather than binned into consensus sequences. MiTCR, run with a Q25 quality threshold and the strictest error-elimination algorithm, handled CDR3 identification, clonotype clustering and error correction. A nonparametric unseen species model with Euler transformation was used to estimate lower-bound total TCR beta diversity. TCRdb took the public reads, trimmed them with fastp at Q25, ran MiXCR for clone calling and kept in-frame beta chains. Rows matching on CDR3 protein sequence are summarized as one entry with the most common DNA and genes. These V and J calls are TCRdb output, not the study's own analysis. A total of approximately 800,000 distinct CDR3 sequences appear in this sample, about 59% of them only once. The biggest ten clones account for around a quarter of the sample.

The sample is drawn from a study of blood T cells in healthy people across ages (dated by TCRdb to the mid-2010s). Broadly, across the study: In model experiments, roughly one uniquely barcoded TCR beta cDNA molecule per two T cells was captured by template switching. Donors were grouped into four age groups: young (average roughly 15 years), middle-aged (39), aged (around 60) and long-lived (approximately 82). Age-related changes in TCR beta repertoire diversity were measured in the study by deep sequencing normalized with unique cDNA molecular identifiers. For two donors (one aged 18 to 29 and one aged 80 or older), the study analyzed two additional independent replicas of 1 million unique cDNA reads from the same blood draw. Donors of different ages were randomly distributed across sequencing lanes to avoid experimental bias.

The CDR3 contains 14 residues, cysteine and phenylalanine counted. The kept DNA is CDR3 alone, 42 bases in frame from the first base. Per the germline V gene, SQVTM is the CDR1 and ANQGSEA is the CDR2. Broader findings and caveats from the paper: Estimates of total diversity from one million sequenced T cells were regarded as lower bounds and underestimates. Observed TCR beta diversity correlated strongly with the percentage of naive T cells measured by flow cytometry. Conclusive comparison of naive and antigen-experienced compartments was prevented by the profiling of bulk unsorted PBMCs. The CMV infection status of donors was not known, potentially confounding age-related changes in expanded clonotypes. As age increased, observed TCR beta diversity per million T cells dropped in a roughly linear way, and a significant reduction was already evident by age 40. Compared with the aged group, the long-lived group had more naive CD4+ T cells, fewer expanded clones and increased TCR diversity, a pattern suggesting age selection.

The donors were roughly 39 Caucasian individuals from Russia, aged 6 to 90 years, who were systemically healthy. Each donor gave 8.5 to 10 milliliters of peripheral blood, collected into EDTA-treated Vacutainer tubes. Ficoll-Paque density-gradient centrifugation was used to isolate PBMCs, with at least 6.5 million per sample. Trizol reagent was used to extract total RNA from PBMCs, with at least 6 micrograms per sample. The percentages of naive CD45RAhigh/CD27high T cells were determined by flow cytometry on a PBMC aliquot from every donor. The clonotype originates from a man under 40 in good health. The sequence links TRBV29-1 to TRBJ2-5, and 9 junction bases match TRBD1. The tail of the sequence fits TRBJ2-7 better, so the J call may be wrong. The sample comprised blood. The CDR3 reads CSVVPGTGRYEQYF. The nucleotide sequence is given as TGCAGCGTGGTACCCGGGACAGGGAGGTACGAGCAGTACTTC.